Listed here are 13 T cell receptor beta chains from one sample, sequenced in a study of T cell responses to AZD1222 COVID-19 vaccine. Libraries were prepared by immunoSEQ multiplex PCR; TCRdb keeps only in-frame clonotypes and omits some of them. The sample contains some 150,000 clones, approximately 87% of which appear only once. The source material was peripheral blood, sampled on day 0 of MenACWY control vaccination. The receptors come from an adult in good health.

The chain is built from TRBV5-1 and TRBJ2-5, with a tentative D call TRBD1 (6 bases). The CDR3 consists of 14 residues. Trimming removed 4 bases at V and 4 bases at J, with 14 bases between. Germline CDR1 SGHRS, CDR2 YFSETQ. The CDR3 DNA sequence: TGCGCCAGCAGCCCCAATACAGGGCCAGAGACCCAGTACTTC. Translated: CASSPNTGPETQYF.

V gene TRBV7-2 combines with J gene TRBJ1-1; D is uncertain. Germline V gene data show CDR1 as SGHTA and CDR2 as FQGNSA. V lost 2 bases, J lost 11 bases, and 12 bases lay in between. There are 12 residues in the CDR3. Written as DNA, the CDR3 is TGTGCCAGCAGCTTACTCGCCCCAGTGGCTTTCTTT. Translating gives CASSLLAPVAFF.

The chain joins TRBV18 to TRBJ2-2; 13 positions agree with TRBD2. The V gene's germline CDR1 is KGHSH and CDR2 LQKENI. The J segment lost 3 bases and the V segment lost 5 bases, leaving 3 bases of the junction unmatched. The CDR3 length is 16 residues. Written as DNA, the CDR3 is TGTGCCAGCTCAAGGACTAGCGGGGGTCACACCGGGGAGCTGTTTTTT. This codes for CASSRTSGGHTGELFF.

The rearrangement links TRBV5-1 to TRBJ2-1; a weak D match, TRBD2 (6 bases). Germline CDR1 SGHRS, CDR2 YFSETQ. V gave up 4 bases and J gave up 3 bases, with 11 bases separating them. The CDR3 extends over 14 amino acids. CDR3 nucleotide sequence: TGCGCCAGCAGCCCGGGAGACTACTACAATGAGCAGTTCTTC. It is translated as CASSPGDYYNEQFF.

The J gene is TRBJ1-3, the V gene TRBV9, with D unresolved. Germline V gene data show CDR1 as SGDLS and CDR2 as YYNGEE. The CDR3 is 15 residues long. V was trimmed by 3 bases and J by 0 bases, leaving 10 bases between them. Here the CDR3 DNA reads TGTGCCAGCAGCGCCTTTGGCCACTCTGGAAACACCATATATTTT. It is translated as CASSAFGHSGNTIYF.

The chain employs TRBV19 and TRBJ1-4; a possible D gene is TRBD1 (6 bases). This CDR3 region has 14 residues. Germline V gene data show CDR1 as LNHDA and CDR2 as SQIVND (reference sequence). With 5 bases removed from V and 5 bases from J, the gap between germline ends came to 12 bases. The CDR3 sequence is CASSVQGPNEKLFF. CDR3 bases: TGTGCCAGTAGTGTACAGGGACCGAATGAAAAACTGTTTTTT.

The chain has TRBV5-1 and TRBJ2-7; the match to TRBD2 covers 9 bases. The CDR3 loop spans 14 amino acids. CDR1 SGHRS and CDR2 YFSETQ come from the germline V gene. The V and J ends lost 9 bases and 6 bases, in that order; junction bases with no gene match: 13. The CDR3 sequence is CATSPGLAFVEQYF. DNA for the CDR3: TGCGCCACCTCACCGGGACTAGCCTTCGTCGAGCAGTACTTC.

This chain's CDR3 is CASSLNGELFF. DNA of the CDR3: TGCGCCAGCTCACTTAACGGGGAGCTGTTTTTT. The chain employs TRBV5-1 and TRBJ2-2; D unresolved. Trimming took off 7 bases at V and 7 bases at J, with 8 bases between the two ends. CDR3 length: 11 residues. CDR1 SGHRS and CDR2 YFSETQ come from the germline V gene.

The DNA for the CDR3 is TGTGCCAGCAGTAGAGGGAGCGGGAGGGGTGAGACCCAGTACTTC. It encodes CASSRGSGRGETQYF. The V call is TRBV2, the J call TRBJ2-5; 10 positions agree with TRBD2. Germline V gene sequence: CDR1 SNHLY, CDR2 FYNNEI. The junction had 8 bases not matched to a gene; V was cut back by 5 bases and J by 5 bases. The CDR3 runs 15 residues.

This clone came up once. This chain uses TRBV6-5 with TRBJ2-7, with TRBD2 matching 12 bases. This CDR3 has 15 residues. Germline V gene sequence: CDR1 MNHEY, CDR2 SVGAGI. Trimming took 4 bases from V and 2 from J; bases not matched to a gene: 3. The CDR3: CASSSGTSGPYEQYF. DNA for the CDR3: TGTGCCAGCAGTTCGGGGACTAGCGGGCCCTACGAGCAGTACTTC.

This chain links TRBV18 with TRBJ2-6; TRBD2 aligns across 7 bases. The CDR3 extends over 18 amino acids. Germline assignment: CDR1 KGHSH and CDR2 LQKENI. With V trimmed by 3 bases and J by 1 base, 9 bases remained unmatched. The CDR3 DNA reads TGTGCCAGCTCACCTATTCGGCAGGGAGGGTCTGGGGCCAACGTCCTGACTTTC. Protein sequence: CASSPIRQGGSGANVLTF.

This chain joins TRBV4-1 and TRBJ2-3, with 10 bases that match TRBD2. Germline values: CDR1 MGHRA, CDR2 YSYEKL. The CDR3 sequence is 19 residues long. Trimming removed 5 bases from V and 0 bases from J; junction bases left unmatched: 14. CDR3 in DNA: TGCGCCAGCAGCTGGGCAAGCGGGGGGGCGAAAAAGAGCACAGATACGCAGTATTTT. The encoded protein is CASSWASGGAKKSTDTQYF.

V and J are TRBV7-2 and TRBJ2-7, with D hard to call. Per germline, CDR1 SGHTA and CDR2 FQGNSA. The CDR3 has 12 residues. V was shortened by 3 bases and J by 3 bases, with 6 bases between the two germline ends. For the CDR3, the DNA is TGTGCCAGCAGCTTTAAGGGCTACGAGCAGTACTTC. It encodes CASSFKGYEQYF.